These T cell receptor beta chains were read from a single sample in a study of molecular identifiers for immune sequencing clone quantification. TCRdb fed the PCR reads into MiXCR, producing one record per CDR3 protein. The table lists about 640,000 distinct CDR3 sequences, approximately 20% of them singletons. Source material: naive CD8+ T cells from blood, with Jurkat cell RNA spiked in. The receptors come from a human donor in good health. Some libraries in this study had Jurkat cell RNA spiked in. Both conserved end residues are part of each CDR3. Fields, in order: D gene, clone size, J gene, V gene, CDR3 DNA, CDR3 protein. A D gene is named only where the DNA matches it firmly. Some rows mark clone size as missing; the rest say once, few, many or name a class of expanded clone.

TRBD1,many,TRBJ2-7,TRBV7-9,TGTGCCAGCAGCCTGCCGGGACAGGGAATAGACGAGCAGTACTTC,CASSLPGQGIDEQYF
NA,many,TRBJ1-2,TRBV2,TGTGCCAGAGAAGTAGAGACTAACTATGGCTACACCTTC,CAREVETNYGYTF
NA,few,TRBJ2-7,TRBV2,TGTGCCACGTTACCGTCTCGTCGTCAATACTCCTACGAGCAGTACTTC,CATLPSRRQYSYEQYF
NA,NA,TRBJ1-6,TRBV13,TGTGCCAGCAGCTCCACAGTGAATTCACCCCTCCACTTT,CASSSTVNSPLHF
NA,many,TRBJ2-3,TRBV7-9,TGTGCCAGCAGCTTGGGTACGCAGTATTTT,CASSLGTQYF
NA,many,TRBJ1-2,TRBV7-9,TGTGCCAGCAGCGATAAAAACTATGGCTACACCTTC,CASSDKNYGYTF
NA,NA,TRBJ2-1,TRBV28,TGTGCCAGCAGTTTTCCTGGACTCGGATGGAAGGAGCCGTTCTTC,CASSFPGLGWKEPFF
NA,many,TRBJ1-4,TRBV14,TGTGCCAGCAGCCAAGACTGGGGAGATGAAAAACTGTTTTTT,CASSQDWGDEKLFF
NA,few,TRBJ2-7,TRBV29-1,TGCAGCGTTGAAGGGCAGGGAACCTCCTACGAGCAGTACTTC,CSVEGQGTSYEQYF
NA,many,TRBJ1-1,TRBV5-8,TGTGCCAGCAGCTTTCCAGGACGGTCAGCTTTCTTT,CASSFPGRSAFF
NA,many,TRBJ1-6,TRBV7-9,TGTGCCAGCAGCGGGGGACAAATTAATTCACCCCTCCACTTT,CASSGGQINSPLHF
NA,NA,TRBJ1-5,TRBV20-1,TGCGGTGCTAGAGATGCAGAGGGCGCGGGCAATCAGCCCCAGCATTTT,CGARDAEGAGNQPQHF
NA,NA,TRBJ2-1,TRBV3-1,TGTGCCAGCAGCCGATCGGCGGGTTCCTACAATGAGCAGTTCTTC,CASSRSAGSYNEQFF
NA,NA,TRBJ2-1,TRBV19,TGTGCCAGTAGTATTCTATCCACTCCCTACGATGAGCAGCTCTTC,CASSILSTPYDEQLF
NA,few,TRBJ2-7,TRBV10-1,TGCGCCAGCGGCTCACAGGGTCCCTCCTACGAGCAGTACTTC,CASGSQGPSYEQYF
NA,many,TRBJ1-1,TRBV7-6,TGTGCCAGCAGCTTAGTGGGGGCTAACACTGAAGCTTTCTTT,CASSLVGANTEAFF
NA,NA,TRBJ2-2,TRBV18,TGTGCCAGCTCCCATCTGGAAGGGAAGAGGAGCGGGGAGCTGTTTTTT,CASSHLEGKRSGELFF
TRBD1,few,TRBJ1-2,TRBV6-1,TGTGCCAGCAGTCCGACAGGGTCAGGCTATGGCTACACCTTC,CASSPTGSGYGYTF
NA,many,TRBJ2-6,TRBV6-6,TGTGCCAGCAGTTCAGGGGTCTCTGGGGCCAACGTCCTGACTTTC,CASSSGVSGANVLTF
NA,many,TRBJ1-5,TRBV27,TGTGCCAGCAGTTTGAAGGGAGTCAATCAGCCCCAGCATTTT,CASSLKGVNQPQHF
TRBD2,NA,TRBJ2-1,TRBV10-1,TGCGCCAGCAGTGAGTCGACTAGCGGGGGATACAATGAGCAGTTCTTC,CASSESTSGGYNEQFF
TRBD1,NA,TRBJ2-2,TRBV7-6,TGTGCCAGCAGCTTAGACATCTGGGGACAGGGGGCAGGCACCGGGGAGCTGTTTTTT,CASSLDIWGQGAGTGELFF
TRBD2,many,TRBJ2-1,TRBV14,TGTGCCAGCAGCCAAGAACTAGCGGGACCCGTGAATGAGCAGTTCTTC,CASSQELAGPVNEQFF
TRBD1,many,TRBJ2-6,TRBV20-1,TGCAGTGCAGACAGGGGGCCTACCTCTGGGGCCAACGTCCTGACTTTC,CSADRGPTSGANVLTF